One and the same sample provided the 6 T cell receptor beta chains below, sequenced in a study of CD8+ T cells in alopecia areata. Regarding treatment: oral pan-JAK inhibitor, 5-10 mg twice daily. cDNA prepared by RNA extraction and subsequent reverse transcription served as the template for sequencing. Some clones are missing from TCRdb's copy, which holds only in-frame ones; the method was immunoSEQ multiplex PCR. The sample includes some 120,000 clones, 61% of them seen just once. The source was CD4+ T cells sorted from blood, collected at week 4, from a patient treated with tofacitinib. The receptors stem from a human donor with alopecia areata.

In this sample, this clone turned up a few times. The CDR3 spells CSVKGVSRASYEQYF. CDR3 coding DNA: TGCAGCGTTAAGGGAGTAAGTCGGGCCTCCTACGAGCAGTACTTC. The chain carries TRBV29-1 and TRBJ2-7, with a weak D call TRBD2 (5 bases). This CDR3 has 15 residues. Trimming took 5 bases from V and 0 from J, leaving 17 bases between them. In germline, CDR1 is SQVTM, CDR2 ANQGSEA.

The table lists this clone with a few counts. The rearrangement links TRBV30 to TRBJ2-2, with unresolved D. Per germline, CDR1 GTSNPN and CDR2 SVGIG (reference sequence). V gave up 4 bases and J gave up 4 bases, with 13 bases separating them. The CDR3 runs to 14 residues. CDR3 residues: CAWTSLRSTGELFF. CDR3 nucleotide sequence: TGTGCCTGGACGTCCTTAAGATCCACCGGGGAGCTGTTTTTT.

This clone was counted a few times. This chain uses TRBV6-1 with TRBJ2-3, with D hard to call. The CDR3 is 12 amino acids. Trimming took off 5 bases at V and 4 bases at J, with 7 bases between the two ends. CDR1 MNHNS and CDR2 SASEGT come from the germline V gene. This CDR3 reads CASSYVSDTQYF. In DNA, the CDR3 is TGTGCCAGCAGTTATGTTTCAGATACGCAGTATTTT.

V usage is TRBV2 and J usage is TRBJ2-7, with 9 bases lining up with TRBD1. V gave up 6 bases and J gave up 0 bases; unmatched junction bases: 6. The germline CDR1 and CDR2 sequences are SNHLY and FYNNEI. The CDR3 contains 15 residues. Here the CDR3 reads CASSRTGASSYEQYF. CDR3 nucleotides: TGTGCCAGCAGCCGGACAGGGGCCAGCTCCTACGAGCAGTACTTC.

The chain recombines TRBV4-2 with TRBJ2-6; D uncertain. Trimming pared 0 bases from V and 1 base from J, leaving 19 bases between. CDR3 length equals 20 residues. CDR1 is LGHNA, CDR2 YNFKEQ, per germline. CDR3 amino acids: CASSQEVILHGFSGANVLTF. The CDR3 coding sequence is TGTGCCAGCAGCCAAGAAGTTATACTTCACGGGTTTTCTGGGGCCAACGTCCTGACTTTC.

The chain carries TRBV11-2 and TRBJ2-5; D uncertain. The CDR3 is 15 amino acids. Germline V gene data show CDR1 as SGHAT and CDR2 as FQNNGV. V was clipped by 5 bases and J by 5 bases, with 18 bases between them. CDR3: CASSINRPPAETQYF. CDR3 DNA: TGTGCCAGCAGCATCAATCGGCCGCCCGCGGAGACCCAGTACTTC.